This paragraph reports one T cell receptor beta chain. This record belongs to a study of cytomegalovirus exposure and HLA in healthy donors. The primer mix had 60 Vbeta and 13 Jbeta primers. Generated by immunoSEQ multiplex PCR, the TCRdb table keeps only in-frame clones and is missing some. The data show fewer than 200,000 clones, about 83% seen once. This TCR derives from a middle-aged man in good health and CMV-seropositive. Sequenced: PBMCs.

The CDR3 protein is CASSVGGGNSGNTIYF. In DNA, the CDR3 is TGTGCCAGCAGCGTAGGGGGGGGGAACTCTGGAAACACCATATATTTT. This rearrangement joins TRBV9 to TRBJ1-3; D might be TRBD1 (5 bases). The CDR3 has 16 residues. CDR1 is SGDLS and CDR2 is YYNGEE in the germline V gene. V lost 0 bases to trimming and J lost 0 bases, with 10 bases between them.